This TCR beta chain derives from a study of CD4 T cells in relation to SARS-CoV-2 and coronaviruses. Study in general: Controls used an HIV-1 Nef peptide pool or no peptide. Broader study findings: No crossreactivity against non-spike viral proteins was tested here.

Germline CDR1 is MNHEY and CDR2 is SVGEGT. The CDR3 covers 15 residues. The V gene end was trimmed by 6 bases and the J gene end by 3 bases; junction bases not matched to a gene: 9. Clones were read by immunoSEQ multiplex PCR, and TCRdb kept only the in-frame ones, dropping some. The sample lists 26,000 or so clones, over 60% occurring once. Comments on this clone: Its specificity is unknown.

The unexposed donors gave CD4+ T cells in about 2011-2019, prior to COVID-19. Isolation of CD4+ T cells took place after about 9 days in culture. Testing used SARS-CoV-2 S/N and four cold-coronavirus spikes on unexposed-donor CD4+ T cells, cells permitting. The chain links TRBV6-2 or TRBV6-3 to TRBJ1-2; 8 nucleotides agree with TRBD1. Specimen: CD4+ T cells from PBMCs, cultured in vitro. This receptor was obtained from a human donor in good health. The CDR3 sequence: CASSLQGARYYGYTF. The CDR3 region has the DNA TGTGCCAGCAGCCTCCAGGGGGCTCGCTACTATGGCTACACCTTC.